This is a list of T cell receptor beta chains from one sample in a study of blood T cells in healthy people across ages. One entry per CDR3 protein results from TCRdb running MiXCR on the 5' RACE reads. The table lists roughly 680,000 distinct CDR3 sequences, 45% to 60% of them singletons. The sequencing input was blood. The receptors originated from a woman over 75 in good health. The CDR3 runs from the conserved cysteine through the conserved F or W. A D gene is named only where the DNA matches it firmly. Clone size is shown for a subset of rows, as once, few, many or a class of expanded clone.

TRBJ2-7	.	.	TRBV10-3	CAISGVQTAEQYF	TGTGCCATCAGTGGGGTTCAGACCGCCGAGCAGTACTTC
TRBJ2-3	TRBD2	many	TRBV2	CASIPIGLAGEADTQYF	TGTGCCAGCATCCCGATAGGGCTAGCGGGAGAGGCCGATACGCAGTATTTT
TRBJ2-2	TRBD1	.	TRBV7-9	CASSTGGIGELFF	TGTGCCAGCAGCACAGGGGGCATCGGGGAGCTGTTTTTT
TRBJ2-1	.	few	TRBV18	CASAPGIGEQFF	TGTGCCAGCGCACCGGGTATCGGCGAGCAGTTCTTC
TRBJ2-1	.	once	TRBV5-1	CASSLGGTTNNEQFF	TGCGCCAGCAGCTTAGGTGGGACCACTAACAATGAGCAGTTCTTC
TRBJ2-2	TRBD1	once	TRBV18	CASSPATGGFTGELFF	TGTGCCAGCTCACCAGCGACAGGGGGTTTCACCGGGGAGCTGTTTTTT
TRBJ1-2	TRBD1	.	TRBV7-9	CASSLGGQGSYSYTF	TGTGCCAGCAGCTTAGGGGGACAGGGATCATATAGCTACACCTTC
TRBJ1-4	.	.	TRBV28	CASSLSKYSHEKLFF	TGTGCCAGCAGTTTATCCAAATATTCCCATGAAAAACTGTTTTTT
TRBJ1-5	.	many	TRBV20-1	CSAHRGNQPQHF	TGCAGTGCTCATAGGGGGAATCAGCCCCAGCATTTT
TRBJ2-7	TRBD1	many	TRBV5-1	CASSSWRQGTYEQYF	TGCGCCAGCAGCTCTTGGCGACAGGGGACCTACGAGCAGTACTTC
TRBJ2-7	TRBD2	.	TRBV10-2	CASSETSGPTYEQYF	TGCGCCAGCAGTGAAACTAGCGGGCCCACCTACGAGCAGTACTTC
TRBJ2-5	TRBD2	many	TRBV25-1	CASSETSGSGETQYF	TGTGCCAGCAGTGAGACTAGCGGGAGCGGCGAGACCCAGTACTTC
TRBJ2-1	TRBD2	many	TRBV20-1	CSAFLGRGGNEQFF	TGCAGTGCTTTTCTCGGGCGGGGGGGCAATGAGCAGTTCTTC
TRBJ2-3	TRBD1	once	TRBV9	CASSSHQGQLITDTQYF	TGTGCCAGCAGCTCCCACCAGGGACAGCTTATCACAGATACGCAGTATTTT
TRBJ1-2	TRBD1	.	TRBV29-1	CSVVTGANGYTF	TGCAGCGTTGTTACAGGGGCCAATGGCTACACCTTC
TRBJ2-3	TRBD2	once	TRBV5-1	CASSGTSGGAIDTQYF	TGCGCCAGCAGCGGGACTAGCGGGGGGGCCATAGATACGCAGTATTTT
TRBJ1-5	.	.	TRBV28	CASSYRLRGDQPQHF	TGTGCCAGCAGTTACAGGTTAAGGGGGGATCAGCCCCAGCATTTT
TRBJ1-1	TRBD1	.	TRBV20-1	CSATTGGRTEAFF	TGCAGTGCTACAACAGGGGGGAGGACTGAAGCTTTCTTT
TRBJ2-3	.	.	TRBV7-2	CASSLAQASLDTQYF	TGTGCCAGCAGCTTAGCGCAGGCTTCTCTCGATACGCAGTATTTT
TRBJ1-4	.	few	TRBV10-3	CAISRDTATNEKLFF	TGTGCCATCAGCCGGGACACCGCAACTAATGAAAAACTGTTTTTT
TRBJ2-3	TRBD1	.	TRBV5-1	CASSGSGTGGTDTQYF	TGCGCCAGCAGCGGGAGCGGGACAGGGGGCACAGATACGCAGTATTTT
TRBJ2-7	TRBD1	many	TRBV28	CASSLLDRGHEQYF	TGTGCCAGCAGTTTATTGGACAGGGGCCACGAGCAGTACTTC
TRBJ2-7	TRBD1	once	TRBV6-6	CASSSLRDRDQKGQYF	TGTGCCAGCAGTTCCTTACGGGACAGGGATCAGAAGGGGCAGTACTTC
TRBJ2-1	.	.	TRBV27	CASSPRPPVLLYSSCNEQFF	TGTGCCAGCAGTCCTAGGCCGCCCGTTCTCCTCTATAGCTCCTGCAATGAGCAGTTCTTC
TRBJ2-3	.	.	TRBV12-3/TRBV12-4	CASSLQWDSTDTQYF	TGTGCCAGCAGTTTACAATGGGACAGCACAGATACGCAGTATTTT
TRBJ2-4	TRBD2	.	TRBV29-1	CSVSTGGPSIQYF	TGCAGCGTCTCGACGGGAGGCCCTTCCATTCAGTACTTC
TRBJ2-7	.	many	TRBV7-9	CASSEDWISSYEQYF	TGTGCCAGCAGCGAGGACTGGATTAGCTCCTACGAGCAGTACTTC
TRBJ2-4	TRBD2	.	TRBV5-1	CASSLLLAGTLAKNIQYF	TGCGCCAGCAGCTTGTTACTAGCGGGAACCCTTGCCAAAAACATTCAGTACTTC
TRBJ2-7	.	.	TRBV3-1	CASSQDVFPNEQYF	TGTGCCAGCAGCCAGGACGTTTTTCCCAACGAGCAGTACTTC
TRBJ1-2	.	many	TRBV27	CASSFREGNYGYTF	TGTGCCAGCAGTTTCCGAGAGGGTAACTATGGCTACACCTTC
TRBJ1-4	TRBD1	many	TRBV29-1	CSITSRGTGVGELFF	TGCAGCATAACGTCTAGGGGGACAGGGGTCGGGGAACTGTTTTTT
TRBJ1-2	.	.	TRBV7-2	CASPSGPSGYTF	TGTGCCAGCCCCTCTGGCCCCTCAGGCTACACCTTC
TRBJ2-1	.	.	TRBV2	CASRPGTQYNEQFF	TGTGCCAGCAGACCCGGGACTCAATACAATGAGCAGTTCTTC
TRBJ1-4	.	.	TRBV28	CASSFPQGKGKKLFF	TGTGCCAGCAGTTTCCCACAAGGAAAGGGTAAAAAACTGTTTTTT
TRBJ2-3	.	many	TRBV3-1	CASSQDYRPGSTDTQYF	TGTGCCAGCAGCCAAGATTACCGGCCGGGGAGCACAGATACGCAGTATTTT
TRBJ2-3	.	few	TRBV11-2	CASSPRRDTNTDTQYF	TGTGCCAGCAGCCCCCGACGGGACACCAACACAGATACGCAGTATTTT
TRBJ1-4	.	many	TRBV20-1	CSAPPGGTREKLFF	TGCAGTGCACCCCCAGGAGGCACAAGAGAAAAACTGTTTTTT
TRBJ2-1	TRBD2	many	TRBV7-3	CASSLGLAEINEQFF	TGTGCCAGCAGCTTGGGACTAGCGGAAATCAATGAGCAGTTCTTC
TRBJ1-4	TRBD1	.	TRBV5-8	CASSWTGVNEKLFF	TGTGCCAGCAGCTGGACAGGGGTTAATGAAAAACTGTTTTTT
TRBJ2-1	.	many	TRBV10-1	CASSPGPRINEQFF	TGCGCCAGCAGTCCAGGGCCAAGGATCAATGAGCAGTTCTTC
TRBJ2-7	.	.	TRBV5-1	CASSLAGTTYEQYF	TGCGCCAGCAGCTTGGCCGGGACAACCTACGAGCAGTACTTC
TRBJ2-1	TRBD2	.	TRBV5-6	CASSFGEGLANYNEQFF	TGTGCCAGCAGCTTTGGCGAGGGACTAGCGAACTACAATGAGCAGTTCTTC
TRBJ2-1	TRBD1	.	TRBV5-1	CASSVRGLNEQFF	TGCGCCAGCAGCGTAAGGGGGCTTAATGAGCAGTTCTTC